The 18 T cell receptor beta chains below all came from one sample that was sequenced in a study of Graves' ophthalmopathy and Graves' hyperthyroidism. From RNA, the CDR3 regions of TCR beta chains were amplified and sequenced. Investigators did first-round RT-PCR with HTBI primers, then second-round multiplex PCR. TCRdb called the multiplex PCR reads again in MiXCR, with one record for every CDR3 protein. The data show more than 550,000 distinct CDR3 sequences, just over 40% seen once. The sample comprised peripheral blood. Receptors originate from an adult man with Graves' ophthalmopathy.

This clonotype was seen more than once but under ten times. J is TRBJ2-7 and V is TRBV20-1, with D perhaps matching TRBD2 (6 bases). Germline V gene sequence: CDR1 DFQATT, CDR2 SNEGSKA (reference sequence). Trimming took 0 bases from V and 0 from J, leaving 18 bases between them. This CDR3 contains 17 residues. DNA for the CDR3: TGCAGTGCTAGAGATCACTTACGGCGGGAAAGCTCCTACGAGCAGTACTTC. This encodes CSARDHLRRESSYEQYF.

In its sample, this clonotype was seen a few times. This rearrangement joins TRBV5-1 to TRBJ1-2, with D possibly matching TRBD1 (6 bases). This CDR3 is 17 amino acids long. The V and J ends lost 0 bases and 2 bases respectively, with 17 bases between them. CDR1 and CDR2 (germline): SGHRS, YFSETQ. The CDR3 protein is CASSLAGQGRTNYGYTF. The CDR3 DNA is TGCGCCAGCAGCTTGGCGGGGCAGGGGCGAACAAACTATGGCTACACCTTC. The full variable domain, completed using reference TRBV5-1 and TRBJ1-2, is KAGVTQTPRYLIKTRGQQVTLSCSPISGHRSVSWYQQTPGQGLQFLFEYFSETQRNKGNFPGRFSGRQFSNSRSEMNVSTLELGDSALYLCASSLAGQGRTNYGYTFGSGTRLTVV.

J is TRBJ1-2 and V is TRBV29-1; TRBD1 is a possible D gene (6 bases). CDR3 length equals 12 residues. Per germline, CDR1 SQVTM and CDR2 ANQGSEA. For the CDR3, the DNA is TGCAGTTCGGACAGCTATAACTATGGCTACACCTTC. Amino acid sequence: CSSDSYNYGYTF.

The DNA for the CDR3 is TGTGCCAGCAGACCCTCGGGGACTAGCGGGGTCGAGACCCAGTACTTC. It yields the protein CASRPSGTSGVETQYF. The rearrangement uses TRBV12-3 or TRBV12-4 and TRBJ2-5; 13 nucleotides align to TRBD2. The CDR3 contains 16 residues. Trimming took 6 bases from V and 5 from J; bases not matched to a gene: 9.

V and J are TRBV24-1 and TRBJ2-7, with 9 nucleotides matching TRBD1. The CDR3 loop spans 15 amino acids. Per germline, CDR1 KGHDR and CDR2 SFDVKD. V shed 3 bases, J shed 6 bases, and the junction held 8 bases outside the gene matches. The CDR3 coding sequence is TGTGCCACCAGTGATACGGGGACAGGGACTGTCGAGCAGTACTTC. Encoded protein: CATSDTGTGTVEQYF.

Comment on this clonotype: Given a much more abundant clone one base away, this may be a read error. J is TRBJ1-1 and V is TRBV7-9, with D possibly TRBD1 on 6 matching bases. The CDR3 consists of 14 residues. Germline V gene lookup returns CDR1 SEHNR and CDR2 FQNEAQ (reference sequence). This CDR3 is CVSLIGGLNTEAFF. CDR3 coding DNA: TGTGTCAGCCTGATTGGGGGGCTTAACACTGAAGCTTTCTTT.

CDR3 bases: TGTGCCAGCAGTTTCACAGGGGGTCAAGAGACCCAGTACTTC. Encoded protein: CASSFTGGQETQYF. The gene calls are TRBV7-8 and TRBJ2-5, with 8 bases matching TRBD1. The CDR3 totals 14 residues. V shed 6 bases, J shed 2 bases, and the junction held 5 bases outside the gene matches. Germline V gene lookup returns CDR1 SGHVS and CDR2 FQNEAQ.

This clonotype was seen once. This sequence joins TRBV14 and TRBJ2-7, with 15 bases matching TRBD2. The ends lost 0 bases at V and 5 bases at J; junction bases unmatched: 8. The CDR3 sequence is 18 residues long. Germline V gives CDR1 SGHDN, CDR2 FVKESK. The CDR3 sequence: CASSQEGLAGGPGHEQYF. The CDR3 DNA sequence: TGTGCCAGCAGCCAAGAAGGACTAGCGGGGGGGCCGGGTCACGAGCAGTACTTC.

V usage is TRBV9 and J usage is TRBJ1-2; TRBD1 matches 8 bases. Germline V lookup: CDR1 SGDLS, CDR2 YYNGEE. The ends lost 4 bases at V and 2 bases at J; junction bases unmatched: 7. The CDR3 has 15 amino acids. CDR3 protein: CASSPDRGANYGYTF. CDR3 DNA: TGTGCCAGCAGCCCTGACAGGGGCGCGAACTATGGCTACACCTTC.

J is TRBJ1-6 and V is TRBV5-1; D is ambiguous. V gave up 0 bases and J gave up 5 bases, with 9 bases separating them. The CDR3 has 15 residues. Germline V lookup: CDR1 SGHRS, CDR2 YFSETQ. The CDR3 protein is CASSLGYRNNSPLHF. CDR3 in DNA: TGCGCCAGCAGCTTGGGATACAGAAATAATTCACCCCTCCACTTT.

This clonotype has a count of ten or more. In DNA form, the CDR3 reads TGTGCCAGCAGCTTAGTTACAGAATCACCCCTCCACTTT. Translating it yields CASSLVTESPLHF. The chain recombines TRBV7-9 with TRBJ1-6; D is ambiguous. Trimming cost V 1 base and J 10 bases, with 8 bases left between them. The CDR3 extends over 13 amino acids. Germline loops: CDR1 SEHNR, CDR2 FQNEAQ (reference sequence). The variable domain in full, completed from reference TRBV7-9 and TRBJ1-6, reads DTGVSQNPRHKITKRGQNVTFRCDPISEHNRLYWYRQTLGQGPEFLTYFQNEAQLEKSRLLSDRFSAERPKGSFSTLEIQRTEQGDSAMYLCASSLVTESPLHFGNGTRLTVT.

Concerning this clonotype: Its ends do not fully match the called genes, so a read error is possible. This chain joins TRBV24-1 and TRBJ1-2, with TRBD1 matching over 8 bases. The CDR3 consists of 13 residues. Per the germline V gene, CDR1 is KGHDR and CDR2 is SFDVKD. The CDR3 reads CASSYGTGGGNTF. The CDR3, as DNA: TGTGCCAGCAGTTACGGGACAGGCGGAGGGAACACCTTC.

This clonotype has ten or more counts. The V and J genes are TRBV5-1 and TRBJ1-4; unclear D gene. Trimming took 4 bases from V and 8 from J, leaving 15 bases between them. The germline V gene has CDR1 SGHRS and CDR2 YFSETQ. This CDR3 has 14 amino acids. The CDR3 spells CASSTASGEEKLFF. The CDR3 DNA follows: TGCGCCAGCAGCACGGCGTCTGGGGAGGAAAAACTGTTTTTT.

The V call is TRBV2, the J call TRBJ2-3; TRBD2 matches 7 bases. Germline CDR1 and CDR2: SNHLY and FYNNEI. V shed 6 bases, J shed 1 base, and the junction held 10 bases outside the gene matches. The length of the CDR3 is 16 residues. The DNA of the CDR3 is TGTGCCAGCAGCGCACCGCTGAGCGGGGGCACAGATACGCAGTATTTT. Protein product: CASSAPLSGGTDTQYF.

The chain has TRBV25-1 and TRBJ2-7; unclear D gene. The CDR3 contains 14 residues. CDR1 and CDR2 from the germline V gene are MGHDK and SYGVNS. Between the trimmed V and J ends, which lost 6 bases and 5 bases, there was a span of 17 bases. CDR3 amino acids: CASRGYGLDHEQYF. CDR3 nucleotide sequence: TGTGCCAGCAGGGGATATGGCCTAGACCACGAGCAGTACTTC.

Points on this clonotype: This may be a read error: a much more frequent sequence differs by one nucleotide. The V call is TRBV2, the J call TRBJ2-7; 10 nucleotides agree with TRBD1. The CDR3 covers 13 residues. V dropped 10 bases and J dropped 4; count of bases not matched to a gene: 7. Germline values: CDR1 SNHLY, CDR2 FYNNEI. CDR3 sequence: CANTGTGVYEQYF. The CDR3 region has the DNA TGTGCCAACACCGGGACAGGGGTTTACGAGCAGTACTTC.

A note on this clonotype: At one of its ends the junction is not consistent with the germline gene, which may arise from a read error. This chain connects TRBV7-4 to TRBJ2-7, with 7 bases that match TRBD2. The CDR3 is made up of 14 amino acids. The V gene's germline CDR1 is SGHVT and CDR2 SQSDAQ. The CDR3 region has the DNA TGCGCCAGCAGCGATGCGGGATTGGCGGGGGAGCAGCACTTC. This codes for CASSDAGLAGEQHF.

To note about this clonotype: Its ends do not fully match the called genes, so a read error is possible. The chain links TRBV7-7 to TRBJ2-2, with TRBD1 as a possible D gene (5 bases). Looked up from germline, CDR1 is SSHAT and CDR2 is FNYEAQ (reference sequence). The CDR3 sequence is 13 residues long. The CDR3 here is CASSLAGNGELFF. The CDR3 nucleotides read TGTGCTAGCAGCTTAGCAGGGAACGGGGAGCTGTTTTTT.